At least ten counts were recorded for the clone carrying this T cell receptor beta chain. The germline gives CDR1 SGHTA, CDR2 FQGNSA. V lost 5 bases and J lost 7; bases outside the gene matches: 12. The CDR3 loop spans 17 amino acids. The investigators amplified TCR beta CDR3 regions from RNA transcripts. RT-PCR in the first round (using the HTBI primer set) targeted the TCR CDR3. A single record per CDR3 protein comes from TCRdb applying MiXCR to the multiplex PCR reads. In the table there are hundreds of thousands of distinct CDR3 sequences, more than 14% of which are singletons. Reasons for excluding patients were uncontrolled infection, other autoimmune disease, pregnancy or lactation. The data derive from a study of T cells in Graves' hyperthyroidism and ophthalmopathy.

J is TRBJ2-5 and V is TRBV7-2; 14 bases fit TRBD2. This receptor was taken from a woman in her fifties or sixties with Graves' ophthalmopathy. Sequencing used blood. This CDR3 is CASSQRGGLAGVSTQYF. In nucleotides, the CDR3 is TGTGCCAGCAGCCAACGTGGGGGACTAGCGGGGGTTTCGACCCAGTACTTC. The whole variable domain, remainder taken from reference TRBV7-2 and TRBJ2-5, is GAGVSQSPSNKVTEKGKDVELRCDPISGHTALYWYRQSLGQGLEFLIYFQGNSAPDKSGLPSDRFSAERTGGSVSTLTIQRTQQEDSAVYLCASSQRGGLAGVSTQYFGPGTRLLVL.